The 23 T cell receptor beta chains reported below all come from one sample, sequenced in a study of cytomegalovirus exposure and HLA in healthy donors. A multiplex PCR was run with 60 Vbeta primers and 13 Jbeta primers. Libraries were prepared by immunoSEQ multiplex PCR; TCRdb keeps only in-frame clonotypes and omits some of them. The repertoire consists of around 200,000 clones, with 75% to 90% occurring once and the leading ten covering around 1.6%. Sequenced material: PBMCs. These receptors were collected from a man aged 45-65 years in good health and CMV-seronegative.

The chain uses TRBV7-2 and TRBJ2-4; 9 bases fit TRBD2. The germline V gene has CDR1 SGHTA and CDR2 FQGNSA. The CDR3 totals 15 residues. J gave up 11 bases and V 1 base, and 9 bases lay outside the gene matches. The CDR3 loop reads CASSLVLGTSILQYF. In DNA, the CDR3 is TGTGCCAGCAGCTTAGTACTAGGGACTAGCATCCTTCAGTACTTC.

The chain employs TRBV19 and TRBJ1-5; 9 nucleotides line up with TRBD1. Per germline, CDR1 LNHDA and CDR2 SQIVND (reference sequence). V shed 3 bases and J 7 bases; nucleotides not matched to a gene: 4. The CDR3 loop spans 14 amino acids. CDR3 DNA: TGTGCCAGTAGTATCGGGACAGGGCCCCAGCCCCAGCATTTT. This gives the protein CASSIGTGPQPQHF. Full variable domain (outside the CDR3, taken from reference TRBV19 and TRBJ1-5): DGGITQSPKYLFRKEGQNVTLSCEQNLNHDAMYWYRQDPGQGLRLIYYSQIVNDFQKGDIAEGYSVSREKKESFPLTVTSAQKNPTAFYLCASSIGTGPQPQHFGDGTRLSIL.

This clone was counted between two and nine times. This chain connects TRBV7-2 to TRBJ1-4, with unresolved D. The V end was cut by 2 bases, the J end by 8 bases, with 9 bases between. CDR3 length equals 13 residues. Germline CDR1 and CDR2: SGHTA and FQGNSA. CDR3 residues: CASSLFSREKLFF. The CDR3 coding sequence is TGTGCCAGCAGCTTATTCAGTCGAGAAAAACTGTTTTTT.

The chain couples TRBV10-3 to TRBJ2-4; TRBD2 is a possible D gene (6 bases). Germline CDR1 reads ENHRY; CDR2 reads SYGVKD. There are 13 residues in the CDR3. Trimming took 5 bases from V and 8 from J, leaving 13 bases between them. The CDR3 DNA follows: TGTGCCATCAGTAGGGACTCTCTTGACATTCAGTACTTC. It codes for CAISRDSLDIQYF.

The chain is built from TRBV27 and TRBJ2-3, with D perhaps matching TRBD2 (5 bases). V lost 5 bases to trimming and J lost 4 bases, with 16 bases between them. In germline, CDR1 is MNHEY, CDR2 SMNVEV (reference sequence). The CDR3 runs to 15 residues. CDR3 in amino acids: CASSPPTGSSDTQYF. The CDR3 DNA is TGTGCCAGCAGTCCACCGACGGGGTCCTCAGATACGCAGTATTTT.

The J gene is TRBJ1-6, the V gene TRBV14, with D uncertain. The CDR3 is 16 residues long. V gave up 2 bases and J gave up 7 bases, with 15 bases separating them. Germline values: CDR1 SGHDN, CDR2 FVKESK. The CDR3 region is CASSQSKQLKNSPLHF. The CDR3 coding sequence is TGTGCCAGCAGCCAATCGAAACAGTTGAAAAATTCACCCCTCCACTTT.

This CDR3 is CASSLGSRGTEAFF. As DNA, the CDR3 is TGTGCCAGCAGTTTGGGTTCGCGGGGCACTGAAGCTTTCTTT. The rearrangement joins TRBV28 to TRBJ1-1; D is unclear. This CDR3 spans 14 amino acids. CDR1 is MDHEN and CDR2 is SYDVKM in the germline V gene. V was shortened by 3 bases and J by 4 bases, with 12 bases between the two germline ends.

The chain uses TRBV25-1 and TRBJ1-2, with D uncertain. V was shortened by 3 bases and J by 3 bases, with 14 bases between the two germline ends. Germline assignment: CDR1 MGHDK and CDR2 SYGVNS. The CDR3 consists of 15 residues. CDR3 sequence reads: CASSDPAGIHYGYTF. In DNA form, the CDR3 reads TGTGCCAGCAGTGACCCCGCGGGGATACACTATGGCTACACCTTC.

The chain is built from TRBV7-2 and TRBJ2-5; 8 bases align to TRBD1. The J call could be wrong; TRBJ2-7 is a better fit for the DNA end. Germline V gives CDR1 SGHTA, CDR2 FQGNSA. The CDR3 spans 14 residues. CDR3 DNA sequence: TGTGCCAGCAGTAAAGGACAGGGCTACTACGAGCAGTACTTC. This translates into CASSKGQGYYEQYF.

The chain recombines TRBV15 with TRBJ1-4; TRBD1 matches 7 bases. The length of the CDR3 is 15 residues. V lost 0 bases and J lost 8; bases outside the gene matches: 6. Germline CDR1 is LNHNV and CDR2 is YYDKDF (reference sequence). The CDR3 is CATSREGQAAEKLFF. CDR3 coding DNA: TGTGCCACCAGCAGAGAAGGACAGGCGGCGGAAAAACTGTTTTTT.

The V and J genes are TRBV5-6 and TRBJ2-1; 10 bases are a match to TRBD1. The CDR3 spans 15 residues. V was pared by 4 bases and J by 4 bases, with 5 bases of the junction left unmatched. Germline V CDR1 and CDR2: SGHDT, YYEEEE. The CDR3 DNA reads TGTGCCAGCAGCCCCAGGGACAGGGGTTACAATGAGCAGTTCTTC. Translation: CASSPRDRGYNEQFF.

The J gene is TRBJ2-5, the V gene TRBV13, with D unresolved. V lost 5 bases and J 4 bases, leaving 5 bases between the germline ends. CDR1 and CDR2 (germline): PRHDT, FYEKMQ (reference sequence). This CDR3 is built from 11 residues. The CDR3 nucleotides are TGTGCCAGCAGCATCTTAGAGACCCAGTACTTC. Translating it yields CASSILETQYF. The variable domain in full, with the rest retrieved from reference TRBV13 and TRBJ2-5, is AAGVIQSPRHLIKEKRETATLKCYPIPRHDTVYWYQQGPGQDPQFLISFYEKMQSDKGSIPDRFSAQQFSDYHSELNMSSLELGDSALYFCASSILETQYFGPGTRLLVL.

The chain combines TRBV7-2 with TRBJ1-5; no clear D gene. V lost 0 bases and J lost 6, with 6 bases in between. Per the germline V gene, CDR1 is SGHTA and CDR2 is FQGNSA. The CDR3 totals 13 residues. In nucleotides, the CDR3 is TGTGCCAGCAGCTTAGCGGTGCGTCAGCCCCAGCATTTT. Encoded protein: CASSLAVRQPQHF.

This clone was seen a few times. CDR3 bases: TGCGCCAGCAGCAACCTATTCGGGGGAACTAATGAAAAACTGTTTTTT. Protein sequence: CASSNLFGGTNEKLFF. The rearrangement uses TRBV5-1 and TRBJ1-4; a possible D gene is TRBD1 (5 bases). This CDR3 is 16 amino acids long. V was shortened by 4 bases and J by 1 base, with 14 bases between the two germline ends. The germline V gene encodes CDR1 SGHRS and CDR2 YFSETQ.

The rearrangement uses TRBV4-1 and TRBJ1-5; 8 positions match TRBD1. The CDR3 runs 20 residues. Unmatched junction bases numbered 14, after V lost 1 base and J lost 0 bases. Germline V gives CDR1 MGHRA, CDR2 YSYEKL. The DNA of the CDR3 is TGCGCCAGCAGCCAAGGTCGTGGACAGGGAAGGCTCTATAGCAATCAGCCCCAGCATTTT. Protein product: CASSQGRGQGRLYSNQPQHF.

V and J are TRBV6-1 and TRBJ2-1; 9 bases line up with TRBD1. V shed 6 bases and J 7 bases; nucleotides not matched to a gene: 7. CDR1 is MNHNS and CDR2 is SASEGT in the germline V gene. The CDR3 sequence is 14 residues long. The DNA for the CDR3 is TGTGCCAGCAGAGCGACAGGGGGAGGGAATGAGCAGTTCTTC. This sequence encodes CASRATGGGNEQFF.

The genes are TRBV6-6 and TRBJ2-5, with 8 bases lining up with TRBD2. Losses at the gene ends were 3 bases for V and 5 bases for J; bases not matched to a gene: 8. Germline assignment: CDR1 MNHNY and CDR2 SVGAGI (reference sequence). The CDR3 sequence is 15 residues long. CDR3 sequence: CASSYAGGGRETQYF. CDR3 nucleotides: TGTGCCAGCAGTTATGCGGGGGGTGGCCGGGAGACCCAGTACTTC.

This chain uses TRBV30 with TRBJ2-2; the match to TRBD2 covers 13 bases. Germline V gene data show CDR1 as GTSNPN and CDR2 as SVGIG (reference sequence). The CDR3 extends over 18 amino acids. Trimming took 3 bases from V and 4 from J; bases not matched to a gene: 11. This CDR3 reads CAWRARTSGSRLTGELFF. The CDR3 DNA is TGTGCCTGGAGGGCTAGGACTAGCGGGAGTCGGCTCACCGGGGAGCTGTTTTTT.

The genes are TRBV5-1 and TRBJ2-7; no definite D call. In germline, CDR1 is SGHRS, CDR2 YFSETQ. CDR3 length: 14 amino acids. V was trimmed by 0 bases and J by 3 bases, leaving 10 bases between them. CDR3 amino acids: CASSLAPLRYEQYF. As DNA, the CDR3 is TGCGCCAGCAGCTTGGCCCCACTCCGCTACGAGCAGTACTTC.

The J gene is TRBJ2-5, the V gene TRBV19, with 8 nucleotides matching TRBD2. The germline V gene has CDR1 LNHDA and CDR2 SQIVND (reference sequence). Germline trimming cut 5 bases from V and 9 bases from J; bases unmatched to any gene: 14. The length of the CDR3 is 15 residues. CDR3 residues: CASSGQAGASQAQYF. For the CDR3, the DNA is TGTGCCAGTAGTGGTCAAGCGGGAGCGTCGCAGGCCCAGTACTTC.

The J gene is TRBJ2-3, the V gene TRBV19; the match to TRBD2 covers 9 bases. CDR3 length equals 15 residues. Germline V gene data show CDR1 as LNHDA and CDR2 as SQIVND (reference sequence). The junction had 4 bases not matched to a gene; V was cut back by 5 bases and J by 1 base. The DNA of the CDR3 is TGTGCCAGTAGTTCCCGACTAGCGGGCACAGATACGCAGTATTTT. The encoded protein is CASSSRLAGTDTQYF.

V usage is TRBV2 and J usage is TRBJ2-3, with 9 positions matching TRBD2. Germline assignment: CDR1 SNHLY and CDR2 FYNNEI. Trimming cost V 7 bases and J 8 bases; bases outside gene matches: 13. The CDR3 loop spans 15 amino acids. CDR3 nucleotides: TGTGCCAGCATCCGCGGGGGGGCCACGGCGGTTACGCAGTATTTT. Translation: CASIRGGATAVTQYF.

To note about this clone: Within the sample, other DNA sequences also encode this same CDR3. The chain uses TRBV18 and TRBJ2-2, with D uncertain. Deletions cut 3 bases from V and 2 bases from J, with 10 bases between. There are 15 residues in the CDR3. Germline CDR1 KGHSH, CDR2 LQKENI. CDR3 loop: CASSPRTANTGELFF. The CDR3, as DNA: TGTGCCAGCTCACCGCGTACAGCTAACACCGGGGAGCTGTTTTTT.